These 16 T cell receptor beta chains were sequenced from one sample in a study of T cells in Graves' hyperthyroidism and ophthalmopathy. From RNA transcripts, TCR beta CDR3 regions were amplified. First-round RT-PCR of the TCR CDR3 relied on the HTBI primer set. TCRdb reanalysed the multiplex PCR reads using MiXCR and keeps one entry per CDR3 protein. The sample has 300,000 to 450,000 distinct CDR3 sequences, about 15% seen once. The specimen was blood. Receptors originate from a woman between 25 and 40 years old with Graves' ophthalmopathy.

This clonotype was seen ten or more times. The V call is TRBV20-1, the J call TRBJ2-3; 8 nucleotides align to TRBD2. The germline CDR1 and CDR2 sequences are DFQATT and SNEGSKA (reference sequence). This CDR3 is 16 amino acids long. The J segment lost 1 base and the V segment lost 7 bases, leaving 13 bases of the junction unmatched. The DNA of the CDR3 is TGCAGTGTAGGGAGAGCGGGGGCACCTCGCACAGATACGCAGTATTTT. As protein: CSVGRAGAPRTDTQYF.

This clonotype was observed many times. This chain joins TRBV10-3 and TRBJ2-3; D is perhaps TRBD1 (5 bases). CDR3 length: 16 amino acids. CDR1 ENHRY and CDR2 SYGVKD come from the germline V gene. V was clipped by 9 bases and J by 1 base, with 20 bases between them. This CDR3 is CAIGSATVGRTDTQYF. The CDR3 DNA reads TGTGCCATAGGCTCCGCGACGGTGGGGCGCACAGATACGCAGTATTTT.

The chain couples TRBV9 to TRBJ2-3; the D gene could be TRBD1 or TRBD2 (6 bases each). This CDR3 has 16 residues. V gave up 4 bases and J gave up 4 bases, with 19 bases separating them. Germline assignment: CDR1 SGDLS and CDR2 YYNGEE. Written as DNA, the CDR3 is TGTGCCAGCAGCCCCCATACTAACAGGGAGGCAGATACGCAGTATTTT. It is translated as CASSPHTNREADTQYF.

The gene calls are TRBV12-3 or TRBV12-4 and TRBJ1-2; D may be TRBD1 (6 bases). The germline V and J ends were trimmed by 2 bases and 5 bases, with 12 bases remaining between them. The CDR3 totals 14 residues. The CDR3 sequence is CASSLKGGGYGYTF. In DNA form, the CDR3 reads TGTGCCAGCAGTTTAAAGGGAGGGGGATATGGCTACACCTTC.

V gene TRBV29-1 combines with J gene TRBJ1-2; 8 positions agree with TRBD1. The CDR3 contains 12 residues. V dropped 5 bases and J dropped 6; count of bases not matched to a gene: 5. The V gene's germline CDR1 is SQVTM and CDR2 ANQGSEA. The CDR3 DNA sequence: TGCAGCGTTCAGACAGGGGTAGATGGCTACACCTTC. Protein product: CSVQTGVDGYTF.

The CDR3 protein is CASKVLGGTGPTGELFF. The CDR3 nucleotides read TGTGCCAGTAAAGTCCTCGGAGGGACAGGGCCCACCGGGGAGCTGTTTTTT. The chain has TRBV19 and TRBJ2-2, with 9 bases that match TRBD1. The CDR3 consists of 17 residues. With V trimmed by 7 bases and J by 4 bases, 13 bases remained unmatched. Germline values: CDR1 LNHDA, CDR2 SQIVND (reference sequence).

In its sample, this clonotype was seen many times. The CDR3 DNA is TGCAGTGCTAGGTACAGGGGCACAGATACGCAGTATTTT. Its translation is CSARYRGTDTQYF. V and J are TRBV20-1 and TRBJ2-3; tentatively, D is TRBD1 (6 bases). The length of the CDR3 is 13 residues. CDR1 is DFQATT and CDR2 is SNEGSKA in the germline V gene (reference sequence). Trimming took 3 bases from V and 1 from J, leaving 8 bases between them.

This clonotype was detected ten times or more. V usage is TRBV7-8 and J usage is TRBJ1-1; D is possibly TRBD1 (5 bases). The germline V gene has CDR1 SGHVS and CDR2 FQNEAQ. The CDR3 has 16 residues. V lost 1 base, J lost 3 bases, and 15 bases lay in between. The CDR3 DNA follows: TGTGCCAGCAGCTTAGGTGCCGGGACCTTGGACACTGAAGCTTTCTTT. Translated: CASSLGAGTLDTEAFF.

This clonotype appeared many times. The chain carries TRBV12-3 or TRBV12-4 and TRBJ2-1; D may be TRBD2 (7 bases). Trimming removed 4 bases at V and 10 bases at J, with 8 bases between. The CDR3 length is 11 residues. As DNA, the CDR3 is TGTGCCAGCAGTTGGGGGGGCGAGCAGTTCTTC. Translated: CASSWGGEQFF.

There are many counts of this clonotype. This sequence joins TRBV9 and TRBJ1-1; weak D call: TRBD1 (5 bases). Germline-derived CDR1 and CDR2 are SGDLS and YYNGEE. The CDR3 runs 14 residues. Deletions cut 4 bases from V and 6 bases from J, with 16 bases between. CDR3 loop: CASSTWDGGAEAFF. The CDR3, as DNA: TGTGCCAGCAGCACCTGGGACGGTGGGGCTGAAGCTTTCTTT.

This clonotype was detected a few times. V and J are TRBV6-5 and TRBJ1-1; unclear D gene. The germline V gene encodes CDR1 MNHEY and CDR2 SVGAGI. The CDR3 extends over 16 amino acids. V was shortened by 0 bases and J by 1 base, with 12 bases between the two germline ends. The DNA for the CDR3 is TGTGCCAGCAGTTACTCCCGCAGACCGTCGAACACTGAAGCTTTCTTT. Translation gives CASSYSRRPSNTEAFF.

A remark on this clonotype: Compared with germline, one end of the junction differs, possibly owing to a read error. This chain links TRBV27 with TRBJ2-1; TRBD2 agrees at 11 bases. CDR3 length equals 15 residues. Germline V gene lookup returns CDR1 MNHEY and CDR2 SMNVEV (reference sequence). The CDR3 region has the DNA TGTGCCAGCAGTGTATCCACTAGCGGGGGTAATGAGCAGTTCTTC. This translates into CASSVSTSGGNEQFF.

This clonotype was seen at least ten times. This chain joins TRBV28 and TRBJ1-1; 9 bases map to TRBD1. V lost 6 bases to trimming and J lost 7 bases; unmatched junction nucleotides: 3. From germline, CDR1 is MDHEN and CDR2 SYDVKM. The CDR3 has 12 residues. The CDR3 loop is CASRTGGLEAFF. In DNA form, the CDR3 reads TGTGCCAGCAGAACAGGGGGCCTTGAAGCTTTCTTT.

The V and J genes are TRBV20-1 and TRBJ2-2, with D possibly being TRBD1 (6 bases). In germline, CDR1 is DFQATT, CDR2 SNEGSKA (reference sequence). Between the trimmed V and J ends, which lost 2 bases and 2 bases, there was a span of 9 bases. The CDR3 spans 14 residues. CDR3 in DNA: TGCAGTGCTAGATACAGGGTTAACACCGGGGAGCTGTTTTTT. Translation: CSARYRVNTGELFF.

The V gene is TRBV28, the J gene TRBJ2-1, with D unclear. The CDR3 sequence is 17 residues long. V was clipped by 1 base and J by 0 bases, with 13 bases between them. Germline V gives CDR1 MDHEN, CDR2 SYDVKM. The CDR3 DNA follows: TGTGCCAGCAGTTTATTTCCGATGAAGGACTCCTACAATGAGCAGTTCTTC. Encoded protein: CASSLFPMKDSYNEQFF.

This clonotype has ten or more counts. V and J are TRBV5-1 and TRBJ2-3; D may correspond to TRBD1 or TRBD2 (6 bases each). Per germline, CDR1 SGHRS and CDR2 YFSETQ. Trimming pared 0 bases from V and 4 bases from J, leaving 12 bases between. There are 15 residues in the CDR3. The CDR3: CASSLEGGGADTQYF. In nucleotides, the CDR3 is TGCGCCAGCAGCTTGGAGGGGGGCGGAGCAGATACGCAGTATTTT.